This TCR beta chain was observed in a study of cytomegalovirus exposure and HLA in healthy donors. As for the study in general: Membership in the Caucasian-associated ancestry cluster was found for around four fifths of nearly 400 genotyped donors.

Points from the study as a whole: Indistinguishable V segments, including TRBV6-2 and TRBV6-3, were excluded. Relative to the approximately 680-donor mean, N-insertions were reportedly fewer in an Asian-associated ancestry cluster in a later analysis.

The study ran its PCR with 60 Vbeta and 13 Jbeta primers. TCRdb's copy holds only in-frame clones and misses some; the assay was immunoSEQ multiplex PCR. The sample holds approximately 51,000 clones, under 75% seen once. The V segment lost 0 bases and the J segment 9 bases; nucleotides outside the gene matches: 6. Germline V CDR1 and CDR2: LGHNA, YNFKEQ. This CDR3 region has 15 residues. Comments on this clone: Its antigen is unidentified.

Nominally healthy donors provided the samples, though records likely missed some immune exposures. The specimen sequenced was PBMCs. The TCR comes from a man aged 30-40 years in good health and CMV-seronegative. The V gene is TRBV4-2, the J gene TRBJ2-4; 9 bases are shared with TRBD1. The CDR3 here is CASSQDGDRVGIQYF. CDR3 nucleotides: TGTGCCAGCAGCCAAGATGGGGACAGGGTCGGCATTCAGTACTTC.